A selection of T cell receptor beta chains follows, all from one sample in a study of blood T cell repertoires in COVID-19. Generated by immunoSEQ multiplex PCR, the TCRdb table keeps only in-frame clones and is missing some. This repertoire shows approximately 200,000 clones, 75% to 90% found once; its top ten account for roughly 3%. Sequencing input: peripheral blood. The receptors come from a man aged 25 to 40 with COVID-19, enrolled during active disease. The CDR3 runs from the conserved cysteine through the conserved F or W. A D gene is named only where the DNA matches it firmly. The listing skips clone size in some rows; elsewhere it reads once, few, many or a size class.

- - TRBJ1-2 TRBV11-2 CASRILSEGRYGYTF TGTGCCAGCAGGATTTTATCTGAGGGAAGGTATGGCTACACCTTC
- - TRBJ1-2 TRBV28 CASSFQGLYGYTF TGTGCCAGCAGTTTTCAGGGCCTGTATGGCTACACCTTC
- once TRBJ1-1 TRBV3-1/TRBV3-2 CASSSTGGTTEAFF TGTGCCAGCAGTTCGACGGGGGGGACCACTGAAGCTTTCTTT
- once TRBJ2-1 TRBV10-1 CASRTGRGPYNEQFF TGCGCCAGCAGGACGGGGCGGGGCCCCTACAATGAGCAGTTCTTC
- once TRBJ1-4 TRBV5-5 CASSLGGPGEKLFF TGTGCCAGCAGCTTGGGGGGGCCGGGGGAAAAACTGTTTTTT
- - TRBJ1-2 TRBV2 CASEGVYGYGYTF TGTGCCAGCGAGGGGGTATACGGCTATGGCTACACCTTC
TRBD1 - TRBJ1-2 TRBV5-1 CASSLAGQTYGYTF TGCGCCAGCAGCTTGGCGGGACAGACCTATGGCTACACCTTC
- - TRBJ1-5 TRBV30 CAYDGGDSNQPQHF TGTGCCTACGATGGGGGGGATAGCAATCAGCCCCAGCATTTT
- - TRBJ1-6 TRBV6-2/TRBV6-3 CASSLGLPVGVLHF TGTGCCAGCAGCCTTGGACTGCCCGTGGGCGTCCTCCACTTT
TRBD2 - TRBJ2-1 TRBV6-4 CASSDSGRNEQFF TGTGCCAGCAGTGATAGCGGGCGTAATGAGCAGTTCTTC
TRBD1 - TRBJ1-2 TRBV7-6 CASSLRQGISHGYTF TGTGCCAGCAGCTTAAGACAGGGGATATCACATGGCTACACCTTC
TRBD2 - TRBJ2-2 TRBV7-2 CASKKDGGANTGELFF TGTGCCAGCAAAAAGGACGGGGGGGCGAACACCGGGGAGCTGTTTTTT
- - TRBJ1-2 TRBV6-2/TRBV6-3 CASSYSLGAAYGYTF TGTGCCAGCAGTTACTCCTTAGGAGCTGCCTATGGCTACACCTTC
- - TRBJ1-2 TRBV12-5 CASGLSQGYGYTF TGTGCTAGCGGTCTCTCGCAGGGGTATGGCTACACCTTC
- - TRBJ2-1 TRBV27 CASSLRSPLDEQFF TGTGCCAGCAGTTTGCGGTCTCCCCTGGATGAGCAGTTCTTC
- - TRBJ1-1 TRBV12-3/TRBV12-4 CASRSGRDTEAFF TGTGCCAGCCGCTCTGGGCGCGACACTGAAGCTTTCTTT
- - TRBJ2-3 TRBV7-2 CASSPGAGDTQYF TGTGCCAGCAGCCCCGGGGCGGGGGATACGCAGTATTTT
- few TRBJ1-1 TRBV9 CASSVGGFGVEAFF TGTGCCAGCAGCGTAGGCGGCTTCGGGGTGGAAGCTTTCTTT
TRBD2 - TRBJ2-5 TRBV5-1 CASSYSGGGETQYF TGCGCCAGCAGTTATAGCGGGGGAGGGGAGACCCAGTACTTC
TRBD1 - TRBJ1-1 TRBV5-1 CASSLGTTGFDTEAFF TGCGCCAGCAGCTTGGGGACGACAGGGTTTGACACTGAAGCTTTCTTT
- - TRBJ1-5 TRBV27 CASSLGWGDQPQHF TGTGCCAGCAGTTTGGGTTGGGGGGATCAGCCCCAGCATTTT
- once TRBJ1-4 TRBV5-4 CASSLEVSGPNEKLFF TGTGCCAGCAGCTTGGAGGTATCAGGCCCTAATGAAAAACTGTTTTTT
TRBD1 - TRBJ2-5 TRBV9 CASSVGTGGLETQYF TGTGCCAGCAGCGTAGGGACAGGGGGCCTGGAGACCCAGTACTTC
- - TRBJ1-3 TRBV6-5 CASSYDRAGAGNTIYF TGTGCCAGCAGTTACGATCGGGCAGGGGCCGGAAACACCATATATTTT
TRBD1 - TRBJ1-4 TRBV2 CASTTLGGQEKLFF TGTGCCAGCACCACTTTAGGGGGCCAGGAAAAACTGTTTTTT
TRBD1 - TRBJ2-1 TRBV7-6 CASSTTPGQSDEQFF TGTGCCAGCAGCACTACCCCGGGACAGTCAGATGAGCAGTTCTTC
TRBD2 - TRBJ2-3 TRBV5-4 CASSLDSGGALDTQYF TGTGCCAGCAGCTTGGATAGCGGGGGGGCCTTAGATACGCAGTATTTT
TRBD1 - TRBJ1-2 TRBV30 CAWLGTGDRGYTF TGTGCCTGGCTCGGGACAGGGGACCGAGGCTACACCTTC
- - TRBJ1-1 TRBV19 CASSIFGFPNTEAFF TGTGCCAGTAGTATTTTCGGGTTCCCGAACACTGAAGCTTTCTTT
TRBD2 - TRBJ2-7 TRBV4-3 CASSQRLAGGSMDEQYF TGCGCCAGCAGCCAAAGACTAGCGGGGGGAAGTATGGACGAGCAGTACTTC
- - TRBJ2-5 TRBV7-9 CASSSRNQETQYF TGTGCCAGCAGCTCGAGAAACCAAGAGACCCAGTACTTC
- - TRBJ2-7 TRBV18 CASSPPRGTAPYEQYF TGTGCCAGCTCACCCCCCCGGGGGACGGCTCCCTACGAGCAGTACTTC
TRBD2 - TRBJ2-1 TRBV6-4 CASSPSSGGGRNEQFF TGTGCCAGCAGTCCTTCCAGCGGGGGTGGGAGGAATGAGCAGTTCTTC
- - TRBJ2-3 TRBV5-1 CASSLGLATDTQYF TGCGCCAGCAGCCTGGGACTGGCCACAGATACGCAGTATTTT
TRBD1 - TRBJ2-7 TRBV29-1 CSVIGQVGYEQYF TGCAGCGTCATCGGACAGGTCGGCTACGAGCAGTACTTC
- - TRBJ1-5 TRBV12-5 CASGLVLPPSQPQHF TGTGCTAGTGGTTTGGTTCTTCCCCCCAGTCAGCCCCAGCATTTT
- - TRBJ1-2 TRBV12-5 CASGSGSGYTF TGTGCTAGTGGTTCAGGGTCTGGCTACACCTTC
- few TRBJ1-6 TRBV18 CASSPSHAGLTSPLHF TGTGCCAGCTCACCATCCCACGCAGGTTTGACTTCACCCCTCCACTTT
- - TRBJ1-2 TRBV6-5 CASSYSHGGANYGYTF TGTGCCAGCAGTTACTCGCACGGAGGAGCTAACTATGGCTACACCTTC
TRBD1 - TRBJ1-2 TRBV4-1 CASSQKTGDNYGYTF TGCGCCAGCAGCCAAAAGACAGGGGATAACTATGGCTACACCTTC
TRBD2 - TRBJ2-1 TRBV4-1 CASRAGGTYNEQFF TGCGCCAGCAGGGCGGGGGGCACCTACAATGAGCAGTTCTTC
- - TRBJ1-4 TRBV6-6 CASSHLRPRLNEKLFF TGTGCCAGCAGTCATCTTCGGCCGCGGCTAAATGAAAAACTGTTTTTT